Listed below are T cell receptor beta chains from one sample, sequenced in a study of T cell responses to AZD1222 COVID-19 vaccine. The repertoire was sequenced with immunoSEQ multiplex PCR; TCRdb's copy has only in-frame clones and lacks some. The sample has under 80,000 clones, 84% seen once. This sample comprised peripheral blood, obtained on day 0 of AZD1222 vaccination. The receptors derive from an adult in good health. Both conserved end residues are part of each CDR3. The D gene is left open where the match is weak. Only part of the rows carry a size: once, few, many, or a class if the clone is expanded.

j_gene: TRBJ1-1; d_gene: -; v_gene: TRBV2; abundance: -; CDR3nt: TGTGCCAGCAGCCTGTCCGGGATGAAGGGCACTGAAGCTTTCTTT; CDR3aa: CASSLSGMKGTEAFF
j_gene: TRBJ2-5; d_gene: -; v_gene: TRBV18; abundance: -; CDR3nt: TGTGCCAGCTCACCACCTATTGGCACGGGCCTCGAGACCCAGTACTTC; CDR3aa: CASSPPIGTGLETQYF
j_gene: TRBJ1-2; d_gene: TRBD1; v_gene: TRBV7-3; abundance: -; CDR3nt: TGTGCCAGCAGCTTCGGACAGGGAGGTGGCTACACCTTC; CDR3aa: CASSFGQGGGYTF
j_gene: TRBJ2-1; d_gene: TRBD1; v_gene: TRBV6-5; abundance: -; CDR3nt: TGTGCCAGCAGTTACGGACAGGGTGGGTCTAATGAGCAGTTCTTC; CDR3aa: CASSYGQGGSNEQFF
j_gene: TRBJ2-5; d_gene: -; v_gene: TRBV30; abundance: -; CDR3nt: TGTGCCTGGAGTGAGGACCAAGAGACCCAGTACTTC; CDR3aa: CAWSEDQETQYF
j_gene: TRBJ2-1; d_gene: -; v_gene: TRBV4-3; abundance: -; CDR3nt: TGCGCCAGCAGCCAGGAGAACAGGGCGGCCTACAATGAGCAGTTCTTC; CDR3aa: CASSQENRAAYNEQFF
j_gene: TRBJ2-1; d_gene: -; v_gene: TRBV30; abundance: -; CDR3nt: TGTGCCTGGAACTGGGGCTCCTACAATGAGCAGTTCTTC; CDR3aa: CAWNWGSYNEQFF
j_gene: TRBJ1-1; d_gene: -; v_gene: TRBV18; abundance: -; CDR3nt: TGTGCCAGCTCACCACCGGAGGGTCTCAGGAACACTGAAGCTTTCTTT; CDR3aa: CASSPPEGLRNTEAFF
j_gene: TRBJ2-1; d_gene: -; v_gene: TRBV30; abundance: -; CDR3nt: TGTGCCTGGACAAGGTTTGATAGCTCCTACAATGAGCAGTTCTTC; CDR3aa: CAWTRFDSSYNEQFF
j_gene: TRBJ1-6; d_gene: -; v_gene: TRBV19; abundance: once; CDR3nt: TGTGCCAGTAGTGGGGGGACTGATTCACCCCTCCACTTT; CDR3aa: CASSGGTDSPLHF
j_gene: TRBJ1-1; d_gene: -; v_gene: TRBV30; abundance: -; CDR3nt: TGTGCCTGGACGTGGAACACTGAAGCTTTCTTT; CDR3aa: CAWTWNTEAFF
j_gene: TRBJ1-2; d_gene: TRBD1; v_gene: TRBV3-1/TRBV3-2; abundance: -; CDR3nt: TGTGCCAGCAGCGGACAGGGGGCCATTAACTATGGCTACACCTTC; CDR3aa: CASSGQGAINYGYTF
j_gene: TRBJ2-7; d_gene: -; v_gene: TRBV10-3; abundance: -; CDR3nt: TGTGCCATCAGGAGGGGGACGGACTCCTACGAGCAGTACTTC; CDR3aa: CAIRRGTDSYEQYF
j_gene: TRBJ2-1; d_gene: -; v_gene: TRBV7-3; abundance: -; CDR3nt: TGTGCCAGCAGCTTGGGCAGGCCGGTAAATGAGCAGTTCTTC; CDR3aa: CASSLGRPVNEQFF
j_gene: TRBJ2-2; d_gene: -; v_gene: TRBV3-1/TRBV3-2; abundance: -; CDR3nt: TGTGCCAGCAGCCATGGCGGGCCCACCGGGGAGCTGTTTTTT; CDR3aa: CASSHGGPTGELFF
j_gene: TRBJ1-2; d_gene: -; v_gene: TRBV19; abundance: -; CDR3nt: TGTGCCAGTAGTATAGTCGGGTTAGGGTCCGACTATGGCTACACCTTC; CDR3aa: CASSIVGLGSDYGYTF
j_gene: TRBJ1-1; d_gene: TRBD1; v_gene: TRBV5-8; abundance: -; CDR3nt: TGTGCCAGCAGCCCGTACAGGGGGCTGGACACTGAAGCTTTCTTT; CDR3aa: CASSPYRGLDTEAFF
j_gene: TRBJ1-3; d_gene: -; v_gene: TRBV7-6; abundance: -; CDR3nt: TGTGCCAGCAGCTTAGATGGCGGAAGAAACACCATATATTTT; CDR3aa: CASSLDGGRNTIYF
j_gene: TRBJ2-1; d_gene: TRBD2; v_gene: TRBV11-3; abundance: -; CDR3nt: TGTGCCAGCAGCCCCCCGGAGAGCGGGAGTTATCATGAGCAGTTCTTC; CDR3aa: CASSPPESGSYHEQFF
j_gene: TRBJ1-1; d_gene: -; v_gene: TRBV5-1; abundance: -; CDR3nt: TGCGCCAGCAGCGTGGAAGGGTTAGAAGCTTTCTTT; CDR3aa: CASSVEGLEAFF
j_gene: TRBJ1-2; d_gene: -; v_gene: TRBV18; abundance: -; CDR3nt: TGTGCCAGCTCACCTTCGGAAAGGAATGGCTACACCTTC; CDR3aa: CASSPSERNGYTF
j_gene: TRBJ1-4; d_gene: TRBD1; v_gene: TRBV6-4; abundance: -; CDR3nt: TGTGCCAGCAGTGACTCAGTAGGTGAGACAGGGCACTACAATGAAAAACTGTTTTTT; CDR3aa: CASSDSVGETGHYNEKLFF
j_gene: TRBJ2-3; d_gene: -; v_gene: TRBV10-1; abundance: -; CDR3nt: TGCGCCAGCAGTGAGTGGGGGAGCGGAGGAGGTACGCAGTATTTT; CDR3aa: CASSEWGSGGGTQYF
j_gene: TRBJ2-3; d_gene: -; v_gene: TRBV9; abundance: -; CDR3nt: TGTGCCAGCAGCGTAGCGCCGCTAGCGTCAGATACGCAGTATTTT; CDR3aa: CASSVAPLASDTQYF
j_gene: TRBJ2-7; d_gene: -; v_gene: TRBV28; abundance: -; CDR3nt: TGTGCCAGCTCCCGGACAGCGGGTTCCTACGAGCAGTACTTC; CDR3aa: CASSRTAGSYEQYF
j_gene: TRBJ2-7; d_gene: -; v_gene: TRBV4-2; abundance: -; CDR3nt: TGTGCCAGCAGCCAAGGCGATCTAGAGGGCTCCTACGAGCAGTACTTC; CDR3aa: CASSQGDLEGSYEQYF
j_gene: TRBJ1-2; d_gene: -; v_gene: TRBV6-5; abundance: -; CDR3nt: TGTGCCAGCAGTTACTCAAGACAGGATGGCTACACCTTC; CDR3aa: CASSYSRQDGYTF
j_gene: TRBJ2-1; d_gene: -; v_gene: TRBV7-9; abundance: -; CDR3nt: TGTGCCAGCAGCCCCATCGGGGGGCCCTACAATGAGCAGTTCTTC; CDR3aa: CASSPIGGPYNEQFF
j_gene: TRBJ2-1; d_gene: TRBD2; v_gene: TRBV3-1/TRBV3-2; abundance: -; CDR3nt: TGTGCCAGCAGCCTGACTAGCGGGGGGGGTTTCTCCTACAATGAGCAGTTCTTC; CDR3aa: CASSLTSGGGFSYNEQFF
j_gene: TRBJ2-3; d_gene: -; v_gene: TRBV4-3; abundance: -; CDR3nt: TGCGCCAGCAGTCCTTCCCCTAATCAAGATACGCAGTATTTT; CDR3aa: CASSPSPNQDTQYF
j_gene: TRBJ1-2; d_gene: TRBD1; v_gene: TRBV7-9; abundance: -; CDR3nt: TGTGCCAGCAGTCAACAAGCGGGGACAGGCGTCTATGGCTACACCTTC; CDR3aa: CASSQQAGTGVYGYTF
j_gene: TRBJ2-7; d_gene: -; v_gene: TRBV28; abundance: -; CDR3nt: TGTGCCAGCAGGGGACACGAGTCCTACGAGCAGTACTTC; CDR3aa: CASRGHESYEQYF
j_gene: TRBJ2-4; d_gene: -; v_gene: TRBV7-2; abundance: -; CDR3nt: TGTGCCAGCAGTACTAAATCAACCCGGGGCAAAAACATTCAGTACTTC; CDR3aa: CASSTKSTRGKNIQYF
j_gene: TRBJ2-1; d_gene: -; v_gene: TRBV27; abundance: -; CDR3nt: TGTGCCAGCAGCCCGCTGCCACAGGCCACCTTATACAATGAGCAGTTCTTC; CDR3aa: CASSPLPQATLYNEQFF
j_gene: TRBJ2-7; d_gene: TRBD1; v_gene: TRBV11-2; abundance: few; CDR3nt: TGTGCCAGCAGCTTGGGGACAGGATTTTCCGAGCAGTACTTC; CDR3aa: CASSLGTGFSEQYF
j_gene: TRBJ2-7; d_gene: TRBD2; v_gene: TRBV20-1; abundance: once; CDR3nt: TGCAGTGCTAGTCTCGGGAGGTTCACCTACGAGCAGTACTTC; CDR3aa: CSASLGRFTYEQYF
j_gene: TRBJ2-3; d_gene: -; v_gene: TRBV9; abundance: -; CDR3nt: TGTGCCAGCAGCGACGGACCTAGCACAGATACGCAGTATTTT; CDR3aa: CASSDGPSTDTQYF
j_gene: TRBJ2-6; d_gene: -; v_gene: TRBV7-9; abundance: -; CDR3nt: TGTGCCACCGTAAGATCTGGGGCCAACGTCCTGACTTTC; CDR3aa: CATVRSGANVLTF
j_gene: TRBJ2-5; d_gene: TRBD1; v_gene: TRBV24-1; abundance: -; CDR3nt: TGTGCCACCAGTGAGACAGGGGCAGAGACCCAGTACTTC; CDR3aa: CATSETGAETQYF
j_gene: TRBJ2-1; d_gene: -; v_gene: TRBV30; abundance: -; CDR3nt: TGTGCCTGGAGTGGGGGTAGCGGACACAATGAGCAGTTCTTC; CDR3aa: CAWSGGSGHNEQFF
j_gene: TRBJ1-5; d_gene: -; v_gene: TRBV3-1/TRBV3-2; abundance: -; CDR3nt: TGTGCCAGCAGCCAAGCTATTAATAGCAATCAGCCCCAGCATTTT; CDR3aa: CASSQAINSNQPQHF
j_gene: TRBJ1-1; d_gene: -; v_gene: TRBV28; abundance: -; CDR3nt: TGTGCCAGCAGGTTTGGGAGTCGGAACACTGAAGCTTTCTTT; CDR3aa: CASRFGSRNTEAFF
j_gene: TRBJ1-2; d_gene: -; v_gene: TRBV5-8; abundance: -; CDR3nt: TGTGCCAGCAGCCTCCCCCGGGGGACTAGCTATGGCTACACCTTC; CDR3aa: CASSLPRGTSYGYTF
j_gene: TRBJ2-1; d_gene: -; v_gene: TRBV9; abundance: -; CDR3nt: TGTGCCAGCGGGGGGACCTACAATGAGCAGTTCTTC; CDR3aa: CASGGTYNEQFF
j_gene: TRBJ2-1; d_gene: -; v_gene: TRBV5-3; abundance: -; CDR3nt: TGTGCCAGAAGCATACTTGGGCTAGCCAAAATTAATGAGCAGTTCTTC; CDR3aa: CARSILGLAKINEQFF
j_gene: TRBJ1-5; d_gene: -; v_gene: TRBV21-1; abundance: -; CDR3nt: TGTGCCAGCAGCAGAGGAACCGAGGGGCGGCAGCCCCAGCATTTT; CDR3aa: CASSRGTEGRQPQHF
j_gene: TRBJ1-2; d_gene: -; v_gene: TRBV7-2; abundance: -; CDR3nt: TGTGCCAGCAGCCTCCTCTATGGCTACACCTTC; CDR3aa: CASSLLYGYTF
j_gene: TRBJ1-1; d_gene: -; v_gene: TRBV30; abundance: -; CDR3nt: TGTGCCTGGAAAACGAACACTGAAGCTTTCTTT; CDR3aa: CAWKTNTEAFF
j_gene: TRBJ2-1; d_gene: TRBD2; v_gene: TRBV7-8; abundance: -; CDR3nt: TGTGCCAGCAGCTCCGGGACTAGCGTCAATGAGCAGTTCTTC; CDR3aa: CASSSGTSVNEQFF
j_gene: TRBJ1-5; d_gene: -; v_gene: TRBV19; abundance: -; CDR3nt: TGTGCCAGTAGTAGGACGGATAGCAATCAGCCCCAGCATTTT; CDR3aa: CASSRTDSNQPQHF
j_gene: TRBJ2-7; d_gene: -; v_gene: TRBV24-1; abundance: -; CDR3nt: TGTGCCACCAGTGACGCCGCCTACGAGCAGTACTTC; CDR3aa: CATSDAAYEQYF
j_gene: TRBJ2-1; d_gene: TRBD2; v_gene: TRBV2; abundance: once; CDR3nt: TGTGCCAGCAGTTCTATGACTAGCGGGGTCGATGAGCAGTTCTTC; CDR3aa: CASSSMTSGVDEQFF
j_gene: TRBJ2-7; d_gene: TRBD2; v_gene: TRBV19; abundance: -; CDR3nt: TGTGCCAGTAGTTTTGGGGGGGGTGCCTCCTACGAGCAGTACTTC; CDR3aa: CASSFGGGASYEQYF
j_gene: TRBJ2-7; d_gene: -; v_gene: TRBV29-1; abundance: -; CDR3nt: TGCAGCGTTTCAGGGGAAGTCTTGGCAGCTAACTACGAGCAGTACTTC; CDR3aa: CSVSGEVLAANYEQYF
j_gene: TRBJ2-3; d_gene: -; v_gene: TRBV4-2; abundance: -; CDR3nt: TGTGCCAGCAGCCAAGGAGAGCGCGGCCTTCCCACAGATACGCAGTATTTT; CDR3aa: CASSQGERGLPTDTQYF
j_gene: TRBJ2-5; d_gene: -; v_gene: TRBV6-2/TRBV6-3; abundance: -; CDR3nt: TGTGCCAGCAGTAGACAGCAAGAGACCCAGTACTTC; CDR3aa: CASSRQQETQYF
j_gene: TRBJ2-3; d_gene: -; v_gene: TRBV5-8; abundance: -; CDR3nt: TGTGCCAGCAGCCCCTTGGGGGGGGGCCGGACAGATACGCAGTATTTT; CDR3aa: CASSPLGGGRTDTQYF